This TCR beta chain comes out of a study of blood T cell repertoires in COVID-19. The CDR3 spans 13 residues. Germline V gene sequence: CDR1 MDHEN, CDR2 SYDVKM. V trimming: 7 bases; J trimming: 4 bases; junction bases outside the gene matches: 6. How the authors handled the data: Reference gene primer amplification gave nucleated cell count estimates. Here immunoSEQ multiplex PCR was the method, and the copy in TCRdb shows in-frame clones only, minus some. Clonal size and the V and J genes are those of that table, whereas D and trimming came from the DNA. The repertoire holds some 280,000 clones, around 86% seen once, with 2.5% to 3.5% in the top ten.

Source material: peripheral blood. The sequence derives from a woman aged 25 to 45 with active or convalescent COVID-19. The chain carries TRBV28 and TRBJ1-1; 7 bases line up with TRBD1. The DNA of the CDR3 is TGTGCCAGCACTGGAGGGGGCGGCACTGAAGCTTTCTTT. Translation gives CASTGGGGTEAFF.